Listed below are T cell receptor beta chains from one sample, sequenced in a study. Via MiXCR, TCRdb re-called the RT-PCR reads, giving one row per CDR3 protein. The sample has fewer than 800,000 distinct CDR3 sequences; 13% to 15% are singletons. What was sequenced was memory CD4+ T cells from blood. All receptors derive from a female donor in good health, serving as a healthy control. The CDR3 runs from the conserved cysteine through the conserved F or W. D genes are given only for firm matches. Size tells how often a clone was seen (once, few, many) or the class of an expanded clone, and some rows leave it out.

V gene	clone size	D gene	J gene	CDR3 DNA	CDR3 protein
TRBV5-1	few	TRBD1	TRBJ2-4	TGCGCCAGCAGCACCCAGGGACAGGGTAGACACATTCAGTACTTC	CASSTQGQGRHIQYF
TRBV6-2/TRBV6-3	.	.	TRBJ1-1	TGTGCCAGCAGTTTTCCCGGCCAGGGCGCTCCGAACACTGAAGCTTTCTTT	CASSFPGQGAPNTEAFF
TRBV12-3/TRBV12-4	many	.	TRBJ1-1	TGTGCCAGCAGTTTATGGGGGAGTACTGAAGCTTTCTTT	CASSLWGSTEAFF
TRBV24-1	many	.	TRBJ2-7	TGTGCCACCAGTGATTTCCGGGACGGTGACTACGAGCAGTACTTC	CATSDFRDGDYEQYF
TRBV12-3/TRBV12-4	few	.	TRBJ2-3	TGTGCCAGCAGTTTAGAAACTAGTCCAGATACGCAGTATTTT	CASSLETSPDTQYF
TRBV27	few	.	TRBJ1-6	TGTGCCAGCAGACCCAACATAGATTCACCCCTCCACTTT	CASRPNIDSPLHF
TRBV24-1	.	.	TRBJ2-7	TGTGCCACCAGTGGGGAACTAGTCTACGAGCAGTACTTC	CATSGELVYEQYF
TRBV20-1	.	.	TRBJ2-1	TGCAGTGCTAGACAGGCGTTAGTCTACAATGAGCAGTTCTTC	CSARQALVYNEQFF
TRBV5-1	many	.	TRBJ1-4	TGCGCCAGCAGACGTACAGGGACTACTAATGAAAAACTGTTTTTT	CASRRTGTTNEKLFF
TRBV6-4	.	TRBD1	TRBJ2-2	TGTGCCAGCAGCGTAGGGACAGACACCGGGGAGCTGTTTTTT	CASSVGTDTGELFF
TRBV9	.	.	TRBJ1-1	TGTGCCAGCAGCCCCCGACAGGCTAACACTGAAGCTTTCTTT	CASSPRQANTEAFF
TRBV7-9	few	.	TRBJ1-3	TGTGCCAGCAGCTTGTGGGCCCAGAGCTCTGGAAACACCATATATTTT	CASSLWAQSSGNTIYF
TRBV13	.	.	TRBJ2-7	TGTGCCAGCACCTCCCGACGGGACCTACTCTACGAGCAGTACTTC	CASTSRRDLLYEQYF
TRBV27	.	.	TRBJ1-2	TGTGCCAGCAGTGGAAACCGGGACCTCCCTAACTATGGCTACACCTTC	CASSGNRDLPNYGYTF
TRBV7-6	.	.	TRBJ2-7	TGTGCCAGCAGCCAATCAGGAGTCCCCTACGAGCAGTACTTC	CASSQSGVPYEQYF
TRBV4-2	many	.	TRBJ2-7	TGTGCCAGCAGCCAAGATTTACAAGCGATCTACGAGCAGTACTTC	CASSQDLQAIYEQYF
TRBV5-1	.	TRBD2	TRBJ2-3	TGCGCCAGCAGCTTTCGCGGGGGGGCCGGAGATACGCAGTATTTT	CASSFRGGAGDTQYF
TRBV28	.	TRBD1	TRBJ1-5	TGTGCCAGCACCGACAGGGCGGAACAGCCCCAGCATTTT	CASTDRAEQPQHF
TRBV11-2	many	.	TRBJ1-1	TGTGCCAGCAGCTTCCGGACTGAAGCTTTCTTT	CASSFRTEAFF
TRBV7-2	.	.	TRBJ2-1	TGTGCCAGCAGCCGGGACTCTTTTACGCGGGAGCAGTTCTTC	CASSRDSFTREQFF
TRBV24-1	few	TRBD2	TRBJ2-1	TGTGCCACCAGTGATCCTACGACTAGCGGGAGGGTCGGTGAGCAGTTCTTC	CATSDPTTSGRVGEQFF
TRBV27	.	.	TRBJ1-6	TGTGCCAGCAGTCTAGGGTGGGATTCACCCCTCCACTTT	CASSLGWDSPLHF
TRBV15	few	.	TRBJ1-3	TGTGCCACCAGCAGCGGAAGAAACACCATATATTTT	CATSSGRNTIYF
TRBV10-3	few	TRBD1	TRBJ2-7	TGTGCCAGCTGTCCCGGGACAGGGAGGAGCGAGCAGTACTTC	CASCPGTGRSEQYF
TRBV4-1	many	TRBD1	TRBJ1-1	TGCGCCAGCAGGCCTGGAACAGGGGCTGGGGCTGAAGCTTTCTTT	CASRPGTGAGAEAFF
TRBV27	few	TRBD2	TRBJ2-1	TGTGCCAGCAGCCGAAGCGGGAGTGTACACAATGAGCAGTTCTTC	CASSRSGSVHNEQFF
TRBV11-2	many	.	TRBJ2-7	TGTGCCAGCAGCTTAGTGGGTCACTACGAGCAGTACTTC	CASSLVGHYEQYF
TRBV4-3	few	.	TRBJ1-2	TGCGCCAGCAGCCAAGCCGGCAGGGTTAGCGGCTACACCTTC	CASSQAGRVSGYTF
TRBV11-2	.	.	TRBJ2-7	TGTGCCAGCAGCTGGAACGGGGGTTCCTACGAGCAGTACTTC	CASSWNGGSYEQYF
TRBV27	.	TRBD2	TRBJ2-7	TGTGCCAGCAGTGACCTCCGAGGACTAGTAGCCTACGAGCAGTACTTC	CASSDLRGLVAYEQYF
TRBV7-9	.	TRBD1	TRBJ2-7	TGTGCCAGCAGCCCGCAGGGGGCGCCGAACGAGCAGTACTTC	CASSPQGAPNEQYF
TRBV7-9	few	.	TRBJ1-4	TGTGCCAGCAGACTTAGCTGGGCTGATGAAAAACTGTTTTTT	CASRLSWADEKLFF
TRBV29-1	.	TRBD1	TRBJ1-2	TGCAGCGTTATAGGGACAGGGAGCTATGGCTACACCTTC	CSVIGTGSYGYTF
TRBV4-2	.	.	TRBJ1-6	TGTGCCAGCAGCCAAGATCTTATGGCAGGGATTTATAATTCACCCCTCCACTTT	CASSQDLMAGIYNSPLHF
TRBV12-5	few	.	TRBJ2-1	TGTGCTAGTGGTTTAGGAGTAAGCTCCTACAATGAGCAGTTCTTC	CASGLGVSSYNEQFF
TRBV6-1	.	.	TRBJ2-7	TGTGCCAGCAGTGACCGAGACAGTAGCTCCTACGAGCAGTACTTC	CASSDRDSSSYEQYF
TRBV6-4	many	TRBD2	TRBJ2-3	TGTGCCAGCAGTGACTCTGGCGACCTGGGAGGGTATACGCAGTATTTT	CASSDSGDLGGYTQYF